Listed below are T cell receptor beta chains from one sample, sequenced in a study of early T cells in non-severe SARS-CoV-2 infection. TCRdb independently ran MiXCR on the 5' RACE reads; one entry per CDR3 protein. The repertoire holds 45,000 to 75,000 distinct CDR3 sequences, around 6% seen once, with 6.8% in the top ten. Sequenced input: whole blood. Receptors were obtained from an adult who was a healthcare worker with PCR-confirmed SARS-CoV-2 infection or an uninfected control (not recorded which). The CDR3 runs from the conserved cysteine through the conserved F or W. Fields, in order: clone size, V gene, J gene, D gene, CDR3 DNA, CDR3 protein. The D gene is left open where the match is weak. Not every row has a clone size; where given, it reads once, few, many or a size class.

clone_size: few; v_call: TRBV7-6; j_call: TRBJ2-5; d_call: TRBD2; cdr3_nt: TGTGCCAGCAGCAAAGAGGCGGGGGGCGCAAAGACCCAGTACTTC; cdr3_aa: CASSKEAGGAKTQYF
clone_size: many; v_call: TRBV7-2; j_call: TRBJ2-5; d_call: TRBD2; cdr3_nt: TGTGCCAGCAGCTCCGGGGGGGCCGGAGAGACCCAGTACTTC; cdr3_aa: CASSSGGAGETQYF
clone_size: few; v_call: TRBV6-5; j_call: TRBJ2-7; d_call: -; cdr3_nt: TGTGCCAGCATTGGGGGCGATCCAGACGAGCAGTACTTC; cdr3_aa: CASIGGDPDEQYF
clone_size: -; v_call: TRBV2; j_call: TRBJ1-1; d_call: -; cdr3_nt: TGTGCCAGCAGGCGTACAGGGAACACTGAAGCTATCTTT; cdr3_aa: CASRRTGNTEAIF
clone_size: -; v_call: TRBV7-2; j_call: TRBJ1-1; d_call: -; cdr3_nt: TGTACCAGCAGCTTAGAAAGCTTTGCCACTGAAGCTTTCTTT; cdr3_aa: CTSSLESFATEAFF
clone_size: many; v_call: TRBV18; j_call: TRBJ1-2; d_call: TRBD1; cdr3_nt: TGTGCCAGCTCACGACAGACAGGGGCGCTGCTCCTTAACTATGGCTACACCTTC; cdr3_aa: CASSRQTGALLLNYGYTF
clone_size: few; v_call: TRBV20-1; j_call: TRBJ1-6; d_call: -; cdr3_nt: TGCAGTGCTAAGTACCGGGTCCTCTCTAATTCACCCCTCCACTTT; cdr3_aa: CSAKYRVLSNSPLHF
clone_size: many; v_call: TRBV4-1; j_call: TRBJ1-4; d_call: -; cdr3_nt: TGCGCCAGCAGCCAAGGGACATTCAGCGAAAAACTGTTTTTT; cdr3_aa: CASSQGTFSEKLFF
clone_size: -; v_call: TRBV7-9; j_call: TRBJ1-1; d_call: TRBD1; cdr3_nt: TGTGCCAGCAGTTACCCCAGGGGGACGAACATTGAAGCTTTCTTT; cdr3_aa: CASSYPRGTNIEAFF
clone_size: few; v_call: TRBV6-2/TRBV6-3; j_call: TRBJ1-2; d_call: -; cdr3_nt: TGTGCCAGCAGTTACGGGTATGGCTACACCTTC; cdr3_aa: CASSYGYGYTF
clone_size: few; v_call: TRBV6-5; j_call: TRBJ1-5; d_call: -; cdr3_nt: TGTGCCAGCAGTTATACCGGGCTCAATCAGCCCCAGCATTTT; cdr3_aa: CASSYTGLNQPQHF
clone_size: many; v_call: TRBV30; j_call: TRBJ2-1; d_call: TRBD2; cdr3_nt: TGTGCCTGGAGTGGTAGCGGGCACAATGAGCAGTTCTTC; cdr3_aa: CAWSGSGHNEQFF
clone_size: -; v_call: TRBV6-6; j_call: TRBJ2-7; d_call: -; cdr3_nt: TGTGCCAGCAGTTCCCACTCGGGCCCGAGCTCCTACGAGCAGTACTTC; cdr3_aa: CASSSHSGPSSYEQYF
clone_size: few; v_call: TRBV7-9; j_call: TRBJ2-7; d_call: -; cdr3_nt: TGTGCCAGCAGCGTAGAGGCCGGAGCTACGACTGAGCAGTACTTC; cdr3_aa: CASSVEAGATTEQYF
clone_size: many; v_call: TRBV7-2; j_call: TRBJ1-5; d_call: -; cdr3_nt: TGTGCCAGCAGCCCCTTTTCGAGCAATCAGCCCCAGCATTTT; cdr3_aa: CASSPFSSNQPQHF
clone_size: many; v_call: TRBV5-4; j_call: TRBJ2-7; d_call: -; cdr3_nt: TGTGCCAGCAGCTCTACCGGAGGGCGGGACTACGAGCAGTACTTC; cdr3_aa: CASSSTGGRDYEQYF
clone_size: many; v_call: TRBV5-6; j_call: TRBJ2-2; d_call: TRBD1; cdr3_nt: TGTGCCAGCAGCCCAAGCTTATCGGGACAGGGCACCGGGGAGCTGTTTTTT; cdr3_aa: CASSPSLSGQGTGELFF
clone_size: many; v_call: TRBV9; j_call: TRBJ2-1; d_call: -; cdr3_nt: TGTGCCAGCAGCGCTCCCACCTTATCCCCCTACAATGAGCAGTTCTTC; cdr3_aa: CASSAPTLSPYNEQFF
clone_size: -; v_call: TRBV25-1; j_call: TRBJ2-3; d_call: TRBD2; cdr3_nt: TGTGCCAGCAGTGAACGGCTAGCGGTCACAGATACGCAGTATTTT; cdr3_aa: CASSERLAVTDTQYF
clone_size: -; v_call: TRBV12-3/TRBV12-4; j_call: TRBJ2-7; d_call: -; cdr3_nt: TGTGCCAGCAGTTTCGGCCCCGGGAGCGTCTACGAGCAGTACTTC; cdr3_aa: CASSFGPGSVYEQYF
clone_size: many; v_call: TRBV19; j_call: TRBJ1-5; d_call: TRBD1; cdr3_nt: TGTGCCAGTAGTCCCAGGGACAGAGCCAATCAGCCCCAGCATTTT; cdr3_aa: CASSPRDRANQPQHF
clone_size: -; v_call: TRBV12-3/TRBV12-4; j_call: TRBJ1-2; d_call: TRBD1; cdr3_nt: TGTGCCAGCAGACGTGGACAGGGCGACTATGGCTACACCTTC; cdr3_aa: CASRRGQGDYGYTF
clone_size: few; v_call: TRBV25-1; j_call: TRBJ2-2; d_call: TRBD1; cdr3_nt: TGTGCCAGCAGTGAATCACGGACAGGGCTCACCGGGGAGCTGTTTTTT; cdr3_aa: CASSESRTGLTGELFF
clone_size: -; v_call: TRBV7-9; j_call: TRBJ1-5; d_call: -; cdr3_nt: TGTGCCAGCAGCGCGGACAGTAGCAATCAGCCCCAGCATTTT; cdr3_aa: CASSADSSNQPQHF
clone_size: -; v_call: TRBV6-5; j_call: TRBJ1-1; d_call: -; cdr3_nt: TGTGCCCTTGGGACGGCCATGAACACTGAAGCTTTCTTT; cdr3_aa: CALGTAMNTEAFF
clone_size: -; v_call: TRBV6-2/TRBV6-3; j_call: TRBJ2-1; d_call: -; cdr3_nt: TGTGCCAGCGGGGGGGCCGCACTGTTATCCTACAATGAGCAGTTCTTC; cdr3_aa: CASGGAALLSYNEQFF
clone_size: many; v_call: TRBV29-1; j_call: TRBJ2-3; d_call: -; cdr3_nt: TGCAGCGAGCAGAGCACAGATACGCAGTATTTT; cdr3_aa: CSEQSTDTQYF
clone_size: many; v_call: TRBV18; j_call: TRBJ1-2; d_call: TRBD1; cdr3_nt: TGTGCCAGCTCACCAAGACAGGGTGGCTATGGCTACACCTTC; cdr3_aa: CASSPRQGGYGYTF
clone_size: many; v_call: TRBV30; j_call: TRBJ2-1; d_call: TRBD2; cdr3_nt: TGTGCCTGGATAGCGGGAAGGGTAAAGTTCTTC; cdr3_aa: CAWIAGRVKFF
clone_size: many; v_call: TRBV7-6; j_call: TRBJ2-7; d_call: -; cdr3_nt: TGTGCCAGCAGCTCCACCGGGACCGGGGCCTACGAGCAGTACTTC; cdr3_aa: CASSSTGTGAYEQYF
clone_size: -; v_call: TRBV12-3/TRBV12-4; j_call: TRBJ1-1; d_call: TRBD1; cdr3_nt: TGTGCCAGCACCGGACAGGGAGTGGGAACTGAAGCTTTCTTT; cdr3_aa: CASTGQGVGTEAFF
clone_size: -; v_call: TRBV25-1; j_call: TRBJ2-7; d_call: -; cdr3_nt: TGTGCCAGCAGTCCCCCGGGACAACGCCCCTACGAGCAGTACTTC; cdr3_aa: CASSPPGQRPYEQYF
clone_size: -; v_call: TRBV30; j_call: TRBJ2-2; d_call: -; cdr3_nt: TGTGCCTGGAGTAAACATAACACCGGGGAGCTGTTTTTT; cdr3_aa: CAWSKHNTGELFF
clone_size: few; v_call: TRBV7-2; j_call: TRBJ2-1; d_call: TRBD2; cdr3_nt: TGTGCCAGCAGCTTAGCGGCGGGACTAGCGACTTCCTACAATGAGCAGTTCTTC; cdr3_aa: CASSLAAGLATSYNEQFF
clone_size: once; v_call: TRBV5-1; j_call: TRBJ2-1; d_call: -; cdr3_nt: TGCGCCAGCAGCTTGGAAGGCTACCCGGGGCGTGAGCATTTCTTC; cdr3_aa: CASSLEGYPGREHFF
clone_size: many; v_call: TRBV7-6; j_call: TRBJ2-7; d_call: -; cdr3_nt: TGTGCCAGCAGCTTATCGGTTCTGGCGGACCAGTACTTC; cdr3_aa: CASSLSVLADQYF
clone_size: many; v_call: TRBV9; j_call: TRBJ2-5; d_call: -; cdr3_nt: TGTGCCAGCAGCGTAGGAGCAGGATTCCAAGAGACCCAGTACTTC; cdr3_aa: CASSVGAGFQETQYF
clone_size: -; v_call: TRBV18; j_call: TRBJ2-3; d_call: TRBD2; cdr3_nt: TGTGCCAGCTCACCCCTAAGCGGGGGGCGCACAGATACGCAGTATTTT; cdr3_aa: CASSPLSGGRTDTQYF
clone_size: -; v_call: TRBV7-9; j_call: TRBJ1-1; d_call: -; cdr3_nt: TGTGCCAGCAGCGCCGTGACAGGCGTAAAGGCCTTCTTT; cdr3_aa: CASSAVTGVKAFF
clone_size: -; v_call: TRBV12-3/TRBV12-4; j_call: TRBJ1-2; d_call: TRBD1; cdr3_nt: TGTGCCAGCAGACCCGACAGGGAAGATGGCTACACCTTC; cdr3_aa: CASRPDREDGYTF
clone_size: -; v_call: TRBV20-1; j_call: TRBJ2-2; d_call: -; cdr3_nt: TGCAGTCCTCGGAAGGGAGGCACCGGGGAGCTGTTTTTT; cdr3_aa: CSPRKGGTGELFF
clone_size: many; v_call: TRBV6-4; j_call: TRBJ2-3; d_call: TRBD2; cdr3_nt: TGTGCCAGCAGTGACTCGCTAGCGGGGGGGCCAGATACGCAGTATTTT; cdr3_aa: CASSDSLAGGPDTQYF
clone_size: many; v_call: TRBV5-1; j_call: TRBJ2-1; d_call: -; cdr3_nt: TGCGCCAGCAGCTTGGGGACGGGATGGAACAATGAGCAGTTCTTC; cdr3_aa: CASSLGTGWNNEQFF
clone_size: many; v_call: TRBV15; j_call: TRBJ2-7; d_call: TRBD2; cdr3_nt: TGTGCCACCAGCAGAATTCAGACTAGCGGAGCCGAGCAGTACTTC; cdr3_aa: CATSRIQTSGAEQYF
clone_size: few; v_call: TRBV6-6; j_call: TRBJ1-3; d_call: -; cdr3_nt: TGTGCCAGCAAACTGCAGGGCGGTTTCTCTGGAAACACCATATATTTT; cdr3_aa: CASKLQGGFSGNTIYF
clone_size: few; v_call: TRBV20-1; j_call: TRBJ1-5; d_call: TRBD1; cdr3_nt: TGCAGTGCGCCGGGACAGGGGGCCAGCCAGCCCCAGCATTTT; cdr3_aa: CSAPGQGASQPQHF
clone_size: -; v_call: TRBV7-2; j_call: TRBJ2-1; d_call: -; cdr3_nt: TGTGCCAGCAGCTTAGTCACCAATGAGCAGTTCTTC; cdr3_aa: CASSLVTNEQFF